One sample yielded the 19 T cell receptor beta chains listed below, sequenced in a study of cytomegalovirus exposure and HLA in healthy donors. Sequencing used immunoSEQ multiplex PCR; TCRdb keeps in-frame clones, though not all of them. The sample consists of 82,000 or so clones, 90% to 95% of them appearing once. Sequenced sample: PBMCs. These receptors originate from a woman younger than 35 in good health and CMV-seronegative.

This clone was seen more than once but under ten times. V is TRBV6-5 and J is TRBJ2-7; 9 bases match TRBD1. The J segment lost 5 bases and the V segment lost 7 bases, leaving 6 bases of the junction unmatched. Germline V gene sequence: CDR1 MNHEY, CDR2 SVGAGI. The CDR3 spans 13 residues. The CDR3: CASIGTGPNEQYF. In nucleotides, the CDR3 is TGTGCCAGCATTGGGACAGGGCCCAACGAGCAGTACTTC.

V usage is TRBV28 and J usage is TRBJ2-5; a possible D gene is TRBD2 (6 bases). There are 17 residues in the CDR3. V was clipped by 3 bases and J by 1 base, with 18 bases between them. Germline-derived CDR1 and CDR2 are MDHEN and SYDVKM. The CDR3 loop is CASSFGTTGEIQETQYF. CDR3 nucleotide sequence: TGTGCCAGCAGTTTTGGTACTACGGGAGAGATCCAAGAGACCCAGTACTTC.

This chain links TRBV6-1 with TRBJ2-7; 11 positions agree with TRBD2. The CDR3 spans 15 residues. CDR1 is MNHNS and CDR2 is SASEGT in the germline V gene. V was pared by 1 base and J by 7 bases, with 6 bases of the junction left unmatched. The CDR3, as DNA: TGTGCCAGCAGTGAAGAGGTTAGCGGGAGGGGTGAGCAGTACTTC. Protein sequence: CASSEEVSGRGEQYF.

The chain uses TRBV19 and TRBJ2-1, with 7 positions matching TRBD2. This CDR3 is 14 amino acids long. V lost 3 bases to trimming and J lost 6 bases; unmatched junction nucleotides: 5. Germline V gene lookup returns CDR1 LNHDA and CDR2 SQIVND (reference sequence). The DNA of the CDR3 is TGTGCCAGTAGTATGCCCGGGGGGTCCAATGAGCAGTTCTTC. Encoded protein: CASSMPGGSNEQFF.

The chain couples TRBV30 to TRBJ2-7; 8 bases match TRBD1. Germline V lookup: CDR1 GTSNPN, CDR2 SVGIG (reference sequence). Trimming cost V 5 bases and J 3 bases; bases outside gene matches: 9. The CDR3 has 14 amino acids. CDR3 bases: TGTGCCTGGGAAACAGGGGGTAAGGTCTACGAGCAGTACTTC. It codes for CAWETGGKVYEQYF.

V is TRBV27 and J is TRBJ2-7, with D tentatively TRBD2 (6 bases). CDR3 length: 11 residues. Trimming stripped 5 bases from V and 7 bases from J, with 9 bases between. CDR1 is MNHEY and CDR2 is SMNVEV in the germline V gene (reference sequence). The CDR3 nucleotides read TGTGCCAGCAGTCCTGGAGGGGAGCAGTACTTC. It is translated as CASSPGGEQYF.

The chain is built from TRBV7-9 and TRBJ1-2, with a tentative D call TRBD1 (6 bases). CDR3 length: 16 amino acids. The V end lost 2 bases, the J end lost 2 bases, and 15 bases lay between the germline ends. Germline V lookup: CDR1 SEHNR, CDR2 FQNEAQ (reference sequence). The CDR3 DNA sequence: TGTGCCAGCAGCTTACCCGAGACAGGTTTCAACTATGGCTACACCTTC. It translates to CASSLPETGFNYGYTF.

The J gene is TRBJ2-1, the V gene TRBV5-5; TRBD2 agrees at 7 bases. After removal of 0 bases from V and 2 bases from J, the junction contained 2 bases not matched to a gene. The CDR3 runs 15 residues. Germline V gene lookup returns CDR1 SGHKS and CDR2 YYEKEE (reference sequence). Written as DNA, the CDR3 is TGTGCCAGCAGCTTGGTTCTAGCGGCCTACAATGAGCAGTTCTTC. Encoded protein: CASSLVLAAYNEQFF.

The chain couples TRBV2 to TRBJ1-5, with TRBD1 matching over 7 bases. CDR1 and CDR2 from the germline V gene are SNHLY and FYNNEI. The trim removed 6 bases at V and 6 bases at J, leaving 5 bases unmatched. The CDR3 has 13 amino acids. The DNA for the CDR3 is TGTGCCAGCAGCGACAGGGTTACTCAGCCCCAGCATTTT. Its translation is CASSDRVTQPQHF.

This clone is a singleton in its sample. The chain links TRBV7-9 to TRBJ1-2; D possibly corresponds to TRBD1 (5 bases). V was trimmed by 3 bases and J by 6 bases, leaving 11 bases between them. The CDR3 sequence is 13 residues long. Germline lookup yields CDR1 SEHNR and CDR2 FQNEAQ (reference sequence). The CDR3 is CASSFRGGNGYTF. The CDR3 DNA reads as TGTGCCAGCAGCTTCCGGGGGGGGAATGGCTACACCTTC. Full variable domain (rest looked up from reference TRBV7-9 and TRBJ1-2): DTGVSQNPRHKITKRGQNVTFRCDPISEHNRLYWYRQTLGQGPEFLTYFQNEAQLEKSRLLSDRFSAERPKGSFSTLEIQRTEQGDSAMYLCASSFRGGNGYTFGSGTRLTVV.

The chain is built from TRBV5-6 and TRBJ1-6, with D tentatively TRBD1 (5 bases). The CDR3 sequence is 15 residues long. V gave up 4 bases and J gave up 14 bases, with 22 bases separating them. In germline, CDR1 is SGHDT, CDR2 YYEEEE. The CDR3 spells CASSPPGGNSVTLHF. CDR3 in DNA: TGTGCCAGCAGCCCTCCCGGGGGGAATTCGGTGACCCTCCACTTT.

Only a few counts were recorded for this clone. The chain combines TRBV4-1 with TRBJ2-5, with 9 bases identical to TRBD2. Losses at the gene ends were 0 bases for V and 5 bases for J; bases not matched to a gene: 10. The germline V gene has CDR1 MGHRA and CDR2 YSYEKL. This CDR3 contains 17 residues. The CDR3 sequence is CASSQDRFGGRDETQYF. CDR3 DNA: TGCGCCAGCAGCCAAGATCGTTTCGGCGGGAGGGACGAGACCCAGTACTTC.

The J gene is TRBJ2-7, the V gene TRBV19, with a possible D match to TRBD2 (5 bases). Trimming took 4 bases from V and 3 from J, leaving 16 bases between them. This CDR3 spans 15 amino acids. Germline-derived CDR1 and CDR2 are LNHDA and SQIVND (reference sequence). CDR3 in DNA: TGTGCCAGTAGTACCCCCTTCGGGAACAACTACGAGCAGTACTTC. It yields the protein CASSTPFGNNYEQYF.

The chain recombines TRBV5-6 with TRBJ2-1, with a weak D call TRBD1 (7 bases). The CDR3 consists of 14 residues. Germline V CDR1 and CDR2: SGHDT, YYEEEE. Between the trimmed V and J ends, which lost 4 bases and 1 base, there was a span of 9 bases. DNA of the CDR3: TGTGCCAGCAGCGCGGGACAGTCCTACAATGAGCAGTTCTTC. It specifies CASSAGQSYNEQFF.

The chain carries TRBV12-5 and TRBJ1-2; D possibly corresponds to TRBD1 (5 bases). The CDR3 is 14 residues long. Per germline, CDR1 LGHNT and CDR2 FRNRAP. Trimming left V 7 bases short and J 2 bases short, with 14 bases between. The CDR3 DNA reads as TGTGCTAGTGACCCCCAGCAGGGCAACTATGGCTACACCTTC. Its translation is CASDPQQGNYGYTF. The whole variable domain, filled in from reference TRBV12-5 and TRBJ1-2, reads DARVTQTPRHKVTEMGQEVTMRCQPILGHNTVFWYRQTMMQGLELLAYFRNRAPLDDSGMPKDRFSAEMPDATLATLKIQPSEPRDSAVYFCASDPQQGNYGYTFGSGTRLTVV.

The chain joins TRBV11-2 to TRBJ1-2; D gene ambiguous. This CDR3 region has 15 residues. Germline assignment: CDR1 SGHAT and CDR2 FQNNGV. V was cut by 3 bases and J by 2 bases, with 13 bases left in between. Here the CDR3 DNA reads TGTGCCAGCAGCTTTCAGCCGGAGGTCAACTATGGCTACACCTTC. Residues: CASSFQPEVNYGYTF. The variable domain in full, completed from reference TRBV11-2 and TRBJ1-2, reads EAGVAQSPRYKIIEKRQSVAFWCNPISGHATLYWYQQILGQGPKLLIQFQNNGVVDDSQLPKDRFSAERLKGVDSTLKIQPAKLEDSAVYLCASSFQPEVNYGYTFGSGTRLTVV.

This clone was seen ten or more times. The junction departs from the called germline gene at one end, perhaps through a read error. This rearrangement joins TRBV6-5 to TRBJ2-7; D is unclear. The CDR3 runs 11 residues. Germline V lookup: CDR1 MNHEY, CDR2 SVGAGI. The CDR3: CASSHSYEQYF. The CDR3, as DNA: TGTGCCAGCAGTCACTCCTACGAGCAGTACTTC.

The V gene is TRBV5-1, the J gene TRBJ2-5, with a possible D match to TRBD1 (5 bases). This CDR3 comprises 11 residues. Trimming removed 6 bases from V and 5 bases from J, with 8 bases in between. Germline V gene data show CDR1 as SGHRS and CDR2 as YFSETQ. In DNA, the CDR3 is TGCGCCAGCACCAACAGGGAGACCCAGTACTTC. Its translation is CASTNRETQYF.

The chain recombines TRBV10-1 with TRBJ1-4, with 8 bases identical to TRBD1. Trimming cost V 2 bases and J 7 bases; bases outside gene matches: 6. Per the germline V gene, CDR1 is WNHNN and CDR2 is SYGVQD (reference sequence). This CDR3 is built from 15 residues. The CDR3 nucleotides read TGCGCCAGCAGTGAGGGACAGGGTATCGCTGAAAAACTGTTTTTT. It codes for CASSEGQGIAEKLFF.